A selection of T cell receptor beta chains follows, all from one sample in a study of T cells after yellow fever vaccination. TCRdb fed the 5' RACE reads into MiXCR, producing one record per CDR3 protein. The repertoire holds under 550,000 distinct CDR3 sequences, with about a fifth as singletons. The material sequenced was PBMCs, taken about 21 days after the first yellow fever vaccination. These receptors were collected from a man between 18 and 35 years old who received the YFV17D yellow fever vaccine. Both conserved end residues are part of each CDR3. Fields, in order: V gene, J gene, clone size, D gene, CDR3 protein, CDR3 DNA. The D gene is left open where the match is weak. Clone size is given for some rows only: seen once, a few or many times, or a class if the clone is expanded.

>TRBV19|TRBJ2-7|-|-
CASSIPRASWSEQYF
TGTGCCAGTAGTATACCGCGGGCATCTTGGTCCGAGCAGTACTTC
>TRBV4-2|TRBJ2-2|many|TRBD2
CASGGSTSGGFGELFF
TGTGCCAGCGGTGGATCCACTAGCGGGGGTTTCGGGGAGCTGTTTTTT
>TRBV6-1|TRBJ1-2|-|TRBD1
CASSEIQGASYTF
TGTGCCAGCAGTGAAATACAGGGGGCGAGTTACACCTTC
>TRBV10-1|TRBJ2-1|-|TRBD2
CASSDVRLAGINEQFF
TGCGCCAGCAGTGATGTAAGGCTAGCGGGGATTAATGAGCAGTTCTTC
>TRBV6-2/TRBV6-3|TRBJ2-7|-|-
CASSYSRGGYEQYF
TGTGCCAGCAGTTACTCCAGGGGAGGCTACGAGCAGTACTTC
>TRBV5-1|TRBJ2-1|few|-
CASSLGGSPGYNEQFF
TGCGCCAGCAGCTTGGGGGGTAGCCCCGGATACAATGAGCAGTTCTTC
>TRBV20-1|TRBJ1-2|-|-
CSARGQGSYGYTF
TGCAGTGCTAGAGGCCAGGGTTCCTATGGCTACACCTTC
>TRBV7-3|TRBJ2-5|-|TRBD2
CASSLNSGVLEETQYF
TGTGCCAGCAGCTTAAATAGCGGGGTGCTCGAGGAGACCCAGTACTTC
>TRBV12-3/TRBV12-4|TRBJ2-3|-|TRBD2
CASTSQAGGADTQYF
TGTGCCAGCACCTCCCAAGCGGGGGGGGCGGATACGCAGTATTTT
>TRBV19|TRBJ2-3|-|-
CASSSHWTPSSGDTQYF
TGTGCCAGTAGTAGCCACTGGACGCCATCCTCGGGAGATACGCAGTATTTT
>TRBV5-6|TRBJ1-1|-|-
CASSLQARGTEAFF
TGTGCCAGCAGCTTACAGGCTCGTGGCACTGAAGCTTTCTTT
>TRBV18|TRBJ2-3|-|-
CASSPPRLGRTDTQYF
TGTGCCAGCTCACCACCCCGACTAGGACGCACAGATACGCAGTATTTT
>TRBV12-3/TRBV12-4|TRBJ2-1|-|-
CASSSALNNEQFF
TGTGCCAGCTCCAGTGCCCTAAACAATGAGCAGTTCTTC
>TRBV9|TRBJ2-3|few|-
CASSVRPGLSTDTQYF
TGTGCCAGCAGCGTAAGGCCCGGCCTTTCCACAGATACGCAGTATTTT
>TRBV4-1|TRBJ2-3|-|-
CASSQGRTSTDTQYF
TGCGCCAGCAGCCAAGGTCGTACTAGCACAGATACGCAGTATTTT
>TRBV7-9|TRBJ2-5|-|TRBD1
CASSPLDRGVETQYF
TGTGCCAGCAGCCCACTCGACAGGGGTGTAGAGACCCAGTACTTC
>TRBV3-1|TRBJ2-3|few|-
CASSSSPFTDTQYF
TGTGCCAGCAGTTCCTCGCCGTTTACAGATACGCAGTATTTT
>TRBV18|TRBJ2-7|few|TRBD2
CASSPLTSGGSHYEQYF
TGTGCCAGCTCACCATTGACTAGCGGGGGCTCACACTACGAGCAGTACTTC
>TRBV5-1|TRBJ2-6|-|-
CASRQSSGANVLTF
TGCGCCAGCAGGCAGAGCTCTGGGGCCAACGTCCTGACTTTC
>TRBV6-1|TRBJ2-2|few|TRBD1
CASRKGQDTGELFF
TGTGCCAGCAGAAAGGGACAGGACACCGGGGAGCTGTTTTTT
>TRBV12-5|TRBJ2-7|-|-
CACWFWTPYEQYF
TGTGCATGCTGGTTTTGGACACCCTACGAGCAGTACTTC
>TRBV11-1|TRBJ2-3|-|-
CASSSGTLRGDTQYF
TGTGCCAGCAGCTCGGGGACCCTAAGAGGAGATACGCAGTATTTT
>TRBV28|TRBJ2-3|-|-
CASSLNRAQGDTQYF
TGTGCCAGCAGTCTCAACAGGGCCCAAGGGGATACGCAGTATTTT
>TRBV14|TRBJ2-3|many|-
CASSHTDTQYF
TGTGCCAGCAGCCACACAGATACGCAGTATTTT
>TRBV19|TRBJ2-1|few|TRBD1
CASRDRYNEQFF
TGTGCCAGTAGGGACAGGTACAATGAGCAGTTCTTC
>TRBV5-1|TRBJ1-2|few|-
CASRRGGSYGYTF
TGCGCCAGCAGAAGGGGAGGGAGCTATGGCTACACCTTC
>TRBV7-9|TRBJ1-2|few|-
CASSLYGDVGGYTF
TGTGCCAGCAGCCTCTACGGGGACGTTGGAGGCTACACCTTC
>TRBV5-1|TRBJ2-1|few|-
CASSPIVAYSYNEQFF
TGCGCCAGCAGCCCAATCGTCGCCTATTCCTACAATGAGCAGTTCTTC
>TRBV4-3|TRBJ1-4|few|TRBD1
CASSHLTGTDEKLFF
TGCGCCAGCAGCCACTTAACCGGGACAGATGAAAAACTGTTTTTT
>TRBV7-9|TRBJ1-2|few|-
CASSLDGTSYGYTF
TGTGCCAGCAGCTTAGACGGGACAAGCTATGGCTACACCTTC
>TRBV20-1|TRBJ2-7|few|-
CSASHLQGVYEQYF
TGCAGTGCTAGCCATTTACAGGGAGTCTACGAGCAGTACTTC
>TRBV20-1|TRBJ2-3|-|-
CSARGDTQYF
TGCAGTGCTCGCGGGGATACGCAGTATTTT
>TRBV7-2|TRBJ2-3|-|TRBD2
CASSSGGGEGTQYF
TGTGCCAGCAGCTCGGGGGGGGGCGAAGGTACGCAGTATTTT
>TRBV14|TRBJ1-1|-|-
CASSQRVSTEAFF
TGTGCCAGCAGCCAGAGGGTTTCCACTGAAGCTTTCTTT
>TRBV20-1|TRBJ1-6|-|-
CSARQESSYNSPLHF
TGCAGTGCTAGACAGGAGAGCTCCTATAATTCACCCCTCCACTTT
>TRBV27|TRBJ2-1|once|TRBD2
CASSLSGPGTSGGTYNEQFF
TGTGCCAGCAGTTTATCGGGTCCCGGGACTAGCGGGGGGACCTACAATGAGCAGTTCTTC
>TRBV6-1|TRBJ1-1|-|TRBD1
CASRPGQGGTEAFF
TGTGCCAGCAGACCTGGACAGGGGGGCACTGAAGCTTTCTTT
>TRBV2|TRBJ2-5|few|TRBD1
CATSGTGQETQYF
TGTGCCACCTCCGGGACAGGGCAAGAGACCCAGTACTTC
>TRBV5-4|TRBJ1-2|-|-
CASTAQGDYGYTF
TGTGCCAGCACCGCACAGGGAGACTATGGCTACACCTTC
>TRBV30|TRBJ2-7|-|-
CAWSVRGDEQYF
TGTGCCTGGAGTGTTAGGGGGGACGAGCAGTACTTC
>TRBV6-5|TRBJ2-1|few|-
CASSYGPYNEQFF
TGTGCCAGCAGTTACGGACCCTACAATGAGCAGTTCTTC
>TRBV7-8|TRBJ2-3|-|TRBD1
CASRRYGQGTDTQYF
TGTGCCAGCAGAAGATACGGACAGGGTACAGATACGCAGTATTTT